This TCR beta chain was sequenced during a study of CD8+ T cells in alopecia areata. Notes on the study in general: Normal skin's resident alphabeta T cells are sequenced alongside lesional scalp T cells. Scalp clonality dropped significantly under tofacitinib, as did expanded CD8+ top-100 clones. Whether baseline CD8+ expansion is linked to response remains uncertain, given a single nonresponder.

With regard to this clone: Antigen: not known.

V was cut by 1 base and J by 0 bases, with 12 bases left in between. Germline loops: CDR1 MGHRA, CDR2 YSYEKL. CDR3 size: 16 residues. Extracted from the samples, RNA was reverse transcribed into cDNA to serve as the sequencing template. Clones were sequenced by immunoSEQ multiplex PCR, and TCRdb holds only the in-frame ones, with some missing. There are hundreds of thousands of clones in the sample; less than 45% occur only once, and 0.45% to 0.55% lies in the top ten. Regarding treatment: oral pan-JAK inhibitor, 5-10 mg twice daily. PBMC-derived CD4+ and CD8+ T cells were sorted. The sequencing here drew on CD4+ T cells sorted from blood, taken between weeks 30 and 35, from a patient treated with tofacitinib. The chain joins TRBV4-1 to TRBJ1-1, with D possibly matching TRBD1 (6 bases). The TCR sequence derives from a human donor with alopecia areata. This CDR3 reads CASSQGHREMNTEAFF. CDR3 sequence (DNA): TGCGCCAGCAGCCAAGGACACAGGGAAATGAACACTGAAGCTTTCTTT.